These 5 T cell receptor beta chains were sequenced from one sample in a study of T cells after yellow fever vaccination. TCRdb reanalysed the 5' RACE reads using MiXCR and keeps one entry per CDR3 protein. The table records about 74,000 distinct CDR3 sequences, 7.1% of them present only once. The sample was CD8+ T cells sorted from PBMCs, taken 5 days after the first yellow fever vaccination. The receptors shown here come from a man aged 18 to 29 who received the YFV17D yellow fever vaccine.

The gene calls are TRBV19 and TRBJ2-1, with D possibly matching TRBD2 (6 bases). The germline CDR1 and CDR2 sequences are LNHDA and SQIVND (reference sequence). The CDR3 runs 14 residues. The ends were cut back, 6 bases at V and 4 bases at J, with 13 bases in the middle. The CDR3 is CASSLVGGYNEQFF. The CDR3 nucleotides read TGTGCCAGTAGCTTAGTGGGGGGTTACAATGAGCAGTTCTTC.

This clonotype showed up many times. The chain joins TRBV5-5 to TRBJ1-1, with D hard to call. CDR3 size: 13 residues. The V gene's germline CDR1 is SGHKS and CDR2 YYEKEE (reference sequence). Trimming pared 3 bases from V and 1 base from J, leaving 7 bases between. DNA for the CDR3: TGTGCCAGCAGCTCTCCGGGGAACACTGAAGCTTTCTTT. Translating it yields CASSSPGNTEAFF.

This clonotype was recorded many times. This chain joins TRBV9 and TRBJ2-5; D not certain. CDR3 length equals 14 residues. Trimming cost V 4 bases and J 2 bases, with 12 bases left between them. Germline V gene lookup returns CDR1 SGDLS and CDR2 YYNGEE. CDR3 region: CASSNGWGQETQYF. Here the CDR3 DNA reads TGTGCCAGCAGCAACGGGTGGGGACAAGAGACCCAGTACTTC.

The rearrangement joins TRBV20-1 to TRBJ1-1, with D perhaps TRBD1 (6 bases). CDR3 length: 14 residues. Looked up from germline, CDR1 is DFQATT and CDR2 is SNEGSKA (reference sequence). V shed 5 bases and J shed 3 bases, with 16 bases lying between them. The CDR3 is CSAGGGSSDTEAFF. In DNA form, the CDR3 reads TGCAGTGCTGGGGGCGGGTCCTCCGACACTGAAGCTTTCTTT.

This clonotype was detected a few times. J is TRBJ1-1 and V is TRBV6-1; 7 bases agree with TRBD1. There are 17 residues in the CDR3. The J segment lost 0 bases and the V segment lost 2 bases, leaving 9 bases of the junction unmatched. Germline V gene sequence: CDR1 MNHNS, CDR2 SASEGT. The CDR3 loop is CASSEPGQVFMNTEAFF. The CDR3 coding sequence is TGTGCCAGCAGTGAACCAGGACAGGTGTTCATGAACACTGAAGCTTTCTTT.